This T cell receptor beta chain was sequenced during a study of T cell repertoires in cytomegalovirus infection. This clonotype was observed a few times. The V segment lost 1 base and the J segment 2 bases; nucleotides outside the gene matches: 5. The V gene's germline CDR1 is SGHTA and CDR2 FQGNSA. The CDR3 has 15 residues. TCRdb reprocessed the reads via MiXCR and lists one record per CDR3 protein. Seen here are 150,000 to 200,000 distinct CDR3 sequences, about 28% observed once, and the top ten hold just over 30%. The TCR originated in a human donor in good health (CMV status not recorded). Some clones in this sample may be carry-over from other donors' samples. The V call is TRBV7-2, the J call TRBJ2-7, with TRBD1 matching over 7 bases. What was sequenced was PBMCs. CDR3 sequence: CASSLGAQGTYEQYF. CDR3 DNA: TGTGCCAGCAGCTTAGGTGCACAGGGGACCTACGAGCAGTACTTC.